The next 21 T cell receptor beta chains were all read from a single sample in a study of blood T cell repertoires in COVID-19. Sequencing used immunoSEQ multiplex PCR; TCRdb keeps in-frame clones, though not all of them. The table includes about 130,000 clones, 70% to 90% detected once. Sequenced: peripheral blood. Every receptor here comes from a woman aged 50 to 60 with acute or convalescent COVID-19.

This clone was recorded a few times. The gene calls are TRBV6-1 and TRBJ1-5; 8 bases fit TRBD1. The trim removed 4 bases at V and 2 bases at J, leaving 10 bases unmatched. The CDR3 runs 17 residues. Looked up from germline, CDR1 is MNHNS and CDR2 is SASEGT. DNA for the CDR3: TGTGCCAGCAGTGCGAGACAGGGGCCGAATGGCAATCAGCCCCAGCATTTT. Translating it yields CASSARQGPNGNQPQHF.

This rearrangement joins TRBV30 to TRBJ2-1; TRBD2 aligns across 7 bases. This CDR3 has 15 residues. CDR1 and CDR2 (germline): GTSNPN, SVGIG (reference sequence). The junction had 5 bases not matched to a gene; V was cut back by 2 bases and J by 1 base. The CDR3 sequence: CAWSPWGGSYNEQFF. CDR3 sequence (DNA): TGTGCCTGGAGTCCTTGGGGGGGGTCCTACAATGAGCAGTTCTTC. Looking up the rest from reference TRBV30 and TRBJ2-1 gives the full variable domain: SQTIHQWPATLVQPVGSPLSLECTVEGTSNPNLYWYRQAAGRGLQLLFYSVGIGQISSEVPQNLSASRPQDRQFILSSKKLLLSDSGFYLCAWSPWGGSYNEQFFGPGTRLTVL.

The chain combines TRBV25-1 with TRBJ1-1; D is undetermined. The length of the CDR3 is 13 residues. CDR1 is MGHDK, CDR2 SYGVNS, per germline. V lost 4 bases, J lost 5 bases, and 11 bases lay in between. The CDR3 protein is CASSVPGGTEAFF. CDR3 DNA: TGTGCCAGCAGTGTTCCCGGAGGGACTGAAGCTTTCTTT.

This clone showed up just once. The chain employs TRBV5-1 and TRBJ1-1; 7 positions match TRBD1. The junction had 8 bases not matched to a gene; V was cut back by 4 bases and J by 5 bases. CDR1 is SGHRS and CDR2 is YFSETQ in the germline V gene. The CDR3 has 14 residues. CDR3 loop: CASSGGQLGTEAFF. The CDR3, as DNA: TGCGCCAGCAGCGGGGGACAGCTTGGGACTGAAGCTTTCTTT.

The chain employs TRBV18 and TRBJ1-6, with 7 bases that match TRBD1. CDR1 and CDR2 from the germline V gene are KGHSH and LQKENI. J lost 6 bases, V lost 6 bases, and 5 bases had no gene match. The length of the CDR3 is 14 residues. Here the CDR3 DNA reads TGTGCCAGCTCCGGGACAGCGACTAATTCACCCCTCCACTTT. It specifies CASSGTATNSPLHF.

The chain links TRBV6-1 to TRBJ1-2, with 12 bases that match TRBD1. V shed 3 bases, J shed 7 bases, and the junction held 6 bases outside the gene matches. CDR3 length equals 15 residues. Germline V CDR1 and CDR2: MNHNS, SASEGT. In DNA form, the CDR3 reads TGTGCCAGCAGTGAGAGGGGACAGGGGGCGCGTGGCTACACCTTC. Translating it yields CASSERGQGARGYTF.

This clone has just one count. CDR3 sequence reads: CATTDRDSYNEQFF. In DNA form, the CDR3 reads TGTGCCACCACAGACAGGGATTCCTACAATGAGCAGTTCTTC. This rearrangement joins TRBV19 to TRBJ2-1; 7 bases are a match to TRBD1. Germline V gives CDR1 LNHDA, CDR2 SQIVND (reference sequence). The CDR3 is 14 residues long. The V segment lost 10 bases and the J segment 1 base; nucleotides outside the gene matches: 7.

This chain connects TRBV11-3 to TRBJ2-5; perhaps TRBD1 as D (8 bases). The CDR3 loop spans 15 amino acids. Trimming took off 5 bases at V and 4 bases at J, with 17 bases between the two ends. In germline, CDR1 is SGHNT, CDR2 YENEEA. This chain's CDR3 is CASSAGNRGGETQYF. In nucleotides, the CDR3 is TGTGCCAGCAGCGCCGGAAACAGGGGGGGAGAGACCCAGTACTTC.

The rearrangement uses TRBV7-8 and TRBJ1-1; 7 bases are a match to TRBD1. This CDR3 is 13 amino acids long. In germline, CDR1 is SGHVS, CDR2 FQNEAQ. J was trimmed by 10 bases and V by 2 bases; bases with no gene match: 7. CDR3 sequence: CASSLTTGWGAFF. The CDR3 DNA reads as TGTGCCAGCAGCTTAACGACAGGGTGGGGAGCTTTCTTT.

This clone was counted a single time. The J gene is TRBJ2-1, the V gene TRBV29-1, with 10 bases fitting TRBD2. The germline gives CDR1 SQVTM, CDR2 ANQGSEA. The CDR3 extends over 12 amino acids. Trimming cost V 3 bases and J 10 bases; bases outside gene matches: 3. For the CDR3, the DNA is TGCAGCGTTGACCTAGCGGGGGAGGAGCAGTTCTTC. Protein: CSVDLAGEEQFF.

This clone has just one count. The chain recombines TRBV25-1 with TRBJ1-1; 7 nucleotides match TRBD1. V gave up 5 bases and J gave up 9 bases; unmatched junction bases: 9. This CDR3 has 13 residues. From germline, CDR1 is MGHDK and CDR2 SYGVNS. Here the CDR3 reads CASSNRDRLKAFF. As DNA, the CDR3 is TGTGCCAGCAGTAACCGGGACAGACTAAAAGCTTTCTTT.

This sequence joins TRBV14 and TRBJ2-7; TRBD1 is a possible D gene (5 bases). CDR1 is SGHDN, CDR2 FVKESK, per germline. The CDR3 runs 13 residues. The V and J ends lost 5 bases and 6 bases respectively, with 14 bases between them. CDR3 region: CASSRRPQGEQYF. The CDR3 region has the DNA TGTGCCAGCAGCAGGCGGCCCCAGGGCGAGCAGTACTTC.

The genes are TRBV5-5 and TRBJ1-5; TRBD1 agrees at 7 bases. Unmatched junction bases numbered 8, after V lost 4 bases and J lost 4 bases. This CDR3 contains 15 residues. Per the germline V gene, CDR1 is SGHKS and CDR2 is YYEKEE (reference sequence). The DNA of the CDR3 is TGTGCCAGCAGCCCTACGACAGGGACTAATCAGCCCCAGCATTTT. Translating gives CASSPTTGTNQPQHF.

This clone was seen only once. This rearrangement joins TRBV6-6 to TRBJ1-2, with 8 bases matching TRBD1. CDR1 MNHNY and CDR2 SVGAGI come from the germline V gene (reference sequence). The V and J ends lost 4 bases and 5 bases, in that order; junction bases with no gene match: 9. This CDR3 is built from 15 residues. The CDR3 bases are TGTGCCAGCAGTTCCCGCCAGGGGGCAAGGTATGGCTACACCTTC. Translation gives CASSSRQGARYGYTF.

This clone was picked up many times. The chain carries TRBV27 and TRBJ2-7; D possibly corresponds to TRBD2 (7 bases). Looked up from germline, CDR1 is MNHEY and CDR2 is SMNVEV (reference sequence). This CDR3 region has 13 residues. The V end was cut by 6 bases, the J end by 7 bases, with 16 bases between. The CDR3 DNA sequence: TGTGCCAGCAGAATCGCGGGGGCGCGGGAGCAGTACTTC. Amino acid sequence: CASRIAGAREQYF.

As for this clone: Other DNA sequences in this sample translate to the same CDR3. The chain recombines TRBV20-1 with TRBJ2-1; tentatively, D is TRBD2 (5 bases). Germline CDR1 is DFQATT and CDR2 is SNEGSKA (reference sequence). Between the trimmed V and J ends, which lost 3 bases and 3 bases, there was a span of 12 bases. The CDR3 sequence is 14 residues long. CDR3: CSASGRVFYNEQFF. CDR3 nucleotides: TGCAGTGCTAGTGGGCGGGTCTTCTACAATGAGCAGTTCTTC.

This clone was counted only a few times. V gene TRBV20-1 combines with J gene TRBJ2-1, with no clear D. The CDR3 contains 12 residues. Looked up from germline, CDR1 is DFQATT and CDR2 is SNEGSKA (reference sequence). The V end lost 3 bases, the J end lost 8 bases, and 11 bases lay between the germline ends. The CDR3 sequence: CSASGSRYEQFF. As DNA, the CDR3 is TGCAGTGCTAGTGGCTCCCGGTATGAGCAGTTCTTC.

V usage is TRBV7-9 and J usage is TRBJ2-3; 7 positions match TRBD2. CDR1 SEHNR and CDR2 FQNEAQ come from the germline V gene (reference sequence). The CDR3 is 18 amino acids. Trimming cost V 2 bases and J 3 bases; bases outside gene matches: 14. The CDR3 DNA follows: TGTGCCAGCAGCTTATACGGGTACCAGCGGGAAGGTACAGATACGCAGTATTTT. Translation gives CASSLYGYQREGTDTQYF.

The gene calls are TRBV19 and TRBJ2-7; D remains unclear. V was shortened by 4 bases and J by 2 bases, with 6 bases between the two germline ends. The CDR3 consists of 12 residues. Germline CDR1 reads LNHDA; CDR2 reads SQIVND (reference sequence). CDR3 nucleotide sequence: TGTGCCAGTAGTAGCCGGGCCTACGAGCAGTACTTC. This translates into CASSSRAYEQYF.

The rearrangement links TRBV2 to TRBJ1-1; D unresolved. Trimming shortened V by 6 bases and J by 7 bases, and 12 bases separated the two germline ends. CDR3 length: 12 residues. Germline lookup yields CDR1 SNHLY and CDR2 FYNNEI. The CDR3 sequence is CASRQPSGEAFF. The CDR3, as DNA: TGTGCCAGCAGACAGCCAAGCGGTGAAGCTTTCTTT.

The chain joins TRBV28 to TRBJ2-2, with D tentatively TRBD2 (5 bases). Trimming shortened V by 7 bases and J by 7 bases, and 16 bases separated the two germline ends. The CDR3 runs to 14 residues. Looked up from germline, CDR1 is MDHEN and CDR2 is SYDVKM. The CDR3 DNA reads TGTGCCAGCATCCCCTGGGGTGAGGGCGGGGAGCTGTTTTTT. Its protein is CASIPWGEGGELFF.